The subject of this entry is one T cell receptor (beta chain). Its antigen is currently unknown. This record belongs to a study of CD4 T cells in relation to SARS-CoV-2 and coronaviruses. Background on the study: TCR beta CDR3s were sequenced after roughly ten-day antigen culture of PBMCs.

Trimming took 6 bases from V and 8 from J, leaving 16 bases between them. The CDR3 runs 13 residues. Cryopreserved PBMCs were CD4-enriched, then split into naive and memory cells. Assay: immunoSEQ multiplex PCR; the TCRdb copy retains only in-frame clones and omits some. Seen here are around 31,000 clones, about 76% observed once, and the top ten hold 3.4%. The receptor comes from an adult with COVID-19. Sequenced input: memory CD4+ T cells from PBMCs, cultured in vitro. This sequence joins TRBV12-3 or TRBV12-4 and TRBJ1-2; D is perhaps TRBD1 (6 bases). This CDR3 is CASSRRQALGYTF. The CDR3, as DNA: TGTGCCAGCAGCCGTAGACAGGCCTTGGGCTACACCTTC.